This T cell receptor beta chain was sequenced for a study of blood T cell repertoires in COVID-19. Across the study: Italy, Spain and the United States were the sources of the convalescent and acute COVID-19 samples. PBMCs, B-cell-depleted T cells, or T cells provided the cDNA or gDNA that made up the material.

Germline V gives CDR1 MNHEY, CDR2 SVGAGI. The CDR3 covers 13 residues. The ends were cut back, 2 bases at V and 6 bases at J, with 8 bases in the middle. Authors' data handling: From reference gene primer amplification, estimates of nucleated cell counts were derived. Libraries were prepared by immunoSEQ multiplex PCR; TCRdb keeps only in-frame clonotypes and omits some of them. V and J calls and clone size are those listed in that table; D and trimming were worked out from the DNA. The sample consists of over 75,000 clones, around four fifths of them appearing once. The source material was peripheral blood. This TCR was sampled from a man in his 70s with acute or convalescent COVID-19. The chain uses TRBV6-5 and TRBJ2-1, with D tentatively TRBD2 (5 bases). The CDR3 DNA reads as TGTGCCAGCAGTTACCTAGGAGGCAATGAGCAGTTCTTC. Protein sequence: CASSYLGGNEQFF.